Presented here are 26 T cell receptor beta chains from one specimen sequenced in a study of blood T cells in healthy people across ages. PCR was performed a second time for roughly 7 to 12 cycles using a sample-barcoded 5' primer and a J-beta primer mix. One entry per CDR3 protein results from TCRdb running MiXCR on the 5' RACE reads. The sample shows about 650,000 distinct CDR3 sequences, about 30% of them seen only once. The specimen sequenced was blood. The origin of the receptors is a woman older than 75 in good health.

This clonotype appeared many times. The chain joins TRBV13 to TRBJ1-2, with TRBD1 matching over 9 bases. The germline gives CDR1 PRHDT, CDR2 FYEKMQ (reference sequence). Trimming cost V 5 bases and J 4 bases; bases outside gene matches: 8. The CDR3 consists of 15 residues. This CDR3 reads CASSPGDRVGYGYTF. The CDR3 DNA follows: TGTGCCAGCAGCCCGGGGGACAGGGTCGGCTATGGCTACACCTTC.

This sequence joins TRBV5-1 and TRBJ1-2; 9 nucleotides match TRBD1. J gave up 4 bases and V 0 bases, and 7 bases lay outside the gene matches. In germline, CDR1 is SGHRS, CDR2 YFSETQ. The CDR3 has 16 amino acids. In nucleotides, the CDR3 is TGCGCCAGCAGCTTGGTCTTGGGACAGGGCGGCTATGGCTACACCTTC. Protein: CASSLVLGQGGYGYTF.

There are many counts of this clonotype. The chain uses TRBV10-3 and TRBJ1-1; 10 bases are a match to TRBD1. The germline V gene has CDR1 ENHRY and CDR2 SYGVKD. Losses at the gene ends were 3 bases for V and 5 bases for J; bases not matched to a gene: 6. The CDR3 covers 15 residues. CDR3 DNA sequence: TGTGCCATCAGTGACGGGACAGGGGAAAGGACTGAAGCTTTCTTT. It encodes CAISDGTGERTEAFF.

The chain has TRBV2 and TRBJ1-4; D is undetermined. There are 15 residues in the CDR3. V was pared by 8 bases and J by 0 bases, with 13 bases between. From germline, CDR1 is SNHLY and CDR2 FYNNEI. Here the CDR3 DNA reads TGTGCCAGCTTCGAATGGCGAGCAACTAATGAAAAACTGTTTTTT. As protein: CASFEWRATNEKLFF.

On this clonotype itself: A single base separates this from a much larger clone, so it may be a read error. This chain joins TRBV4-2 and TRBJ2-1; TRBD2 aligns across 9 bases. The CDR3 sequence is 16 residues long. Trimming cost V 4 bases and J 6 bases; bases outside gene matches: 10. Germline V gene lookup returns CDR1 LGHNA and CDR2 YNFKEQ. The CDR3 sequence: CASSPQAGGRVNEQFF. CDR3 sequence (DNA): TGTGCCAGCAGCCCGCAAGCGGGGGGCCGTGTCAATGAGCAGTTCTTC.

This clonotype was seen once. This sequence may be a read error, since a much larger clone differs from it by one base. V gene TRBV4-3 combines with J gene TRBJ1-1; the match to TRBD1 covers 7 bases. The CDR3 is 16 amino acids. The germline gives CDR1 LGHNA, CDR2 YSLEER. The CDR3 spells CASNQDGRQGEDEAFF. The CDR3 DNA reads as TGCGCCAGCAACCAAGATGGAAGACAGGGAGAAGATGAAGCTTTCTTT.

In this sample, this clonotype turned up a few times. The CDR3 DNA reads as TGCAGTGCTAGAGACGGGGGGGGGCCCCTCCAAGAGACCCAGTACTTC. Translation: CSARDGGGPLQETQYF. The chain carries TRBV20-1 and TRBJ2-5; TRBD2 agrees at 8 bases. The J segment lost 1 base and the V segment lost 0 bases, leaving 7 bases of the junction unmatched. This CDR3 has 16 residues. Germline CDR1 DFQATT, CDR2 SNEGSKA (reference sequence).

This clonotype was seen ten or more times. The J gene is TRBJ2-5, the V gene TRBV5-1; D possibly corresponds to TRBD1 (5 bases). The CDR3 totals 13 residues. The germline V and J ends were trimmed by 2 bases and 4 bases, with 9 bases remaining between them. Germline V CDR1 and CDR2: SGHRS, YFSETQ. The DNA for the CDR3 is TGCGCCAGCAGCTTACAGGTGTTAGAGACCCAGTACTTC. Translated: CASSLQVLETQYF.

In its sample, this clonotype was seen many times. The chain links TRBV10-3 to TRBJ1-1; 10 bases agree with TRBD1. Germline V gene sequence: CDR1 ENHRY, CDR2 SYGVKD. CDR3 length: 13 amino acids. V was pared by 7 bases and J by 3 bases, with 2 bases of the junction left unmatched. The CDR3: CAIMDRGDTEAFF. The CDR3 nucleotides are TGTGCCATCATGGACAGGGGGGACACTGAAGCTTTCTTT.

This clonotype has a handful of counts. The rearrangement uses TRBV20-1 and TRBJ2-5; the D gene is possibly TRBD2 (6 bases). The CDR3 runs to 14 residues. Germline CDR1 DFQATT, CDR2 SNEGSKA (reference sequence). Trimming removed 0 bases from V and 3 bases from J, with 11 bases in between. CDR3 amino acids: CSARDPGGEETQYF. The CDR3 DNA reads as TGCAGTGCTAGAGATCCCGGGGGAGAAGAGACCCAGTACTTC.

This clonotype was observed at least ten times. In DNA form, the CDR3 reads TGCAGTGCTAGAGTAGACGGTTTTAGGAGGGATACGCAGTATTTT. Translation gives CSARVDGFRRDTQYF. This chain links TRBV20-1 with TRBJ2-3; maybe TRBD2 (5 bases). The germline V gene has CDR1 DFQATT and CDR2 SNEGSKA (reference sequence). The CDR3 loop spans 15 amino acids. Trimming removed 1 base from V and 6 bases from J, with 17 bases in between.

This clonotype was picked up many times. CDR3 sequence reads: CASSHPPGDTQYF. DNA of the CDR3: TGTGCCAGCAGCCACCCTCCCGGAGATACGCAGTATTTT. This chain connects TRBV3-1 to TRBJ2-3; no definite D call. Per the germline V gene, CDR1 is LGHDT and CDR2 is YNNKEL (reference sequence). CDR3 length: 13 residues. The V end lost 3 bases, the J end lost 5 bases, and 9 bases lay between the germline ends.

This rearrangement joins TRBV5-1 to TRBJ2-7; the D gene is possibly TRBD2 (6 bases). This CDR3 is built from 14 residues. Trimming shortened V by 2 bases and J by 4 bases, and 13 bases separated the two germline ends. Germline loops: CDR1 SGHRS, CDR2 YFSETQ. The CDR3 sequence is CASSLGPGEYEQYF. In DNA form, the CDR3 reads TGCGCCAGCAGCTTAGGCCCGGGAGAATACGAGCAGTACTTC.

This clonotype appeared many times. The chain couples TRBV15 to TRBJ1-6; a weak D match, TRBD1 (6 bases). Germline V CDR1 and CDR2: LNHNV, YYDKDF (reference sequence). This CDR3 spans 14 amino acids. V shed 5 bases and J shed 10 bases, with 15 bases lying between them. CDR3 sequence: CATSAAWGPSPLHF. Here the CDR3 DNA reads TGTGCCACCAGCGCCGCGTGGGGGCCGTCACCCCTCCACTTT.

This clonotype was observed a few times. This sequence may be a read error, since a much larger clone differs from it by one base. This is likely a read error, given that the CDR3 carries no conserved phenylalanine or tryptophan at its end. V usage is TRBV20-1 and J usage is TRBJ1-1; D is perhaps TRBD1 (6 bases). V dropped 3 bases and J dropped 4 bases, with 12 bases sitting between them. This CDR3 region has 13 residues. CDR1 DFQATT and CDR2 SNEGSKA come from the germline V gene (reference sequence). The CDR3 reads CSASSTGRTEAFL. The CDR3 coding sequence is TGCAGTGCTAGCTCGACAGGACGCACTGAAGCTTTCTTG.

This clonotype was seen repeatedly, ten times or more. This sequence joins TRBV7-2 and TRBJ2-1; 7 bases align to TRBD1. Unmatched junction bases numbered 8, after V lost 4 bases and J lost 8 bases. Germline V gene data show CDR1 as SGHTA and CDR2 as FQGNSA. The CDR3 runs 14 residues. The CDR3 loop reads CASSSPDRNDEQFF. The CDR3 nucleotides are TGTGCCAGCAGCTCCCCGGACAGGAACGATGAGCAGTTCTTC.

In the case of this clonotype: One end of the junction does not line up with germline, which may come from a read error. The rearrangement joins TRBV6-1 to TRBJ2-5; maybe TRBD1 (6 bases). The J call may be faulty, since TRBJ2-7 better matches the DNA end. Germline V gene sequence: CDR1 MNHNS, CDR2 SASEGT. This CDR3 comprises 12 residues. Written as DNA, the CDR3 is TGCGCCAGCAGGGACACCTTCTACGAGCAGTACTTC. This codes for CASRDTFYEQYF.

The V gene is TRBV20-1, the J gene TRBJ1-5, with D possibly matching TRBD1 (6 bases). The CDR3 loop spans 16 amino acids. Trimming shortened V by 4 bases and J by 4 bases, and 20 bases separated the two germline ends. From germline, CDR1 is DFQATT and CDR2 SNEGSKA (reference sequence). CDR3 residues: CSAIGVRDKKNQPQHF. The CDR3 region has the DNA TGCAGTGCTATAGGTGTAAGGGACAAGAAGAATCAGCCCCAGCATTTT.

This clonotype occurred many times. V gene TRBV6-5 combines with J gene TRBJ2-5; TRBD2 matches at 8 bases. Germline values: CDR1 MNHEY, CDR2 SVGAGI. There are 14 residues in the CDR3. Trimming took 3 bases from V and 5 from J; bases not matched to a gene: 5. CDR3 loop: CASSYAGGGETQYF. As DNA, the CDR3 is TGTGCCAGCAGTTATGCGGGGGGCGGGGAGACCCAGTACTTC.

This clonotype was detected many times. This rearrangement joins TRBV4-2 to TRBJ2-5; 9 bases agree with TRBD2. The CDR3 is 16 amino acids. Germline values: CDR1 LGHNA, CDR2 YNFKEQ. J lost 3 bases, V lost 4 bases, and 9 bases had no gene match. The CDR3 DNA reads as TGTGCCAGCAGCCCCGGTGAGCGGGGGGCGGAAGAGACCCAGTACTTC. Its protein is CASSPGERGAEETQYF.

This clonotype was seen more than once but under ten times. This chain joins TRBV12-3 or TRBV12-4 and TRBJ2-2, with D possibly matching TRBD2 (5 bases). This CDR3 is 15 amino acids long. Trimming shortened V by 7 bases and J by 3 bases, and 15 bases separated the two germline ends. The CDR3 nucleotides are TGTGCCAGCACCGTAAGAGGGATGGACACCGGGGAGCTGTTTTTT. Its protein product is CASTVRGMDTGELFF.

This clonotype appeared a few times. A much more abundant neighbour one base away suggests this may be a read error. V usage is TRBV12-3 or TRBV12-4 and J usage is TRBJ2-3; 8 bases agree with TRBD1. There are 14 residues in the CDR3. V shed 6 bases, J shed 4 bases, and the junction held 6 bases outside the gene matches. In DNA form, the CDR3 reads TGTGCCAGCAGGCTTGGACAGGGACCAGATACGCAGTATTTT. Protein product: CASRLGQGPDTQYF.

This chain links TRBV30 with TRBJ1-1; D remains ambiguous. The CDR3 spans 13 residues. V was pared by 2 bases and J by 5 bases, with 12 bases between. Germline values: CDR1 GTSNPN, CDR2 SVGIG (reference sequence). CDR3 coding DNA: TGTGCCTGGAGTCCCCCAGTGAGAACTGAAGCTTTCTTT. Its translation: CAWSPPVRTEAFF.

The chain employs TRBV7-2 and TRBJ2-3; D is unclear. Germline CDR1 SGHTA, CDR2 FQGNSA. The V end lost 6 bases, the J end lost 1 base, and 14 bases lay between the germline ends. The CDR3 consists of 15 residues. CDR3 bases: TGTGCCAGCAGTCCAGATGGGGTCCGCACAGATACGCAGTATTTT. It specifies CASSPDGVRTDTQYF.

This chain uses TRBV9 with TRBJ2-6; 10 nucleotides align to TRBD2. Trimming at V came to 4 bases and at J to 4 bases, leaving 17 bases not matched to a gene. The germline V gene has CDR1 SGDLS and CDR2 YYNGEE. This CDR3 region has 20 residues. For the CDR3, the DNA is TGTGCCAGCAGCTACCGGGTGGCTAGCGGGAGATCCCCCGGGGCCAACGTCCTGACTTTC. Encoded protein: CASSYRVASGRSPGANVLTF.

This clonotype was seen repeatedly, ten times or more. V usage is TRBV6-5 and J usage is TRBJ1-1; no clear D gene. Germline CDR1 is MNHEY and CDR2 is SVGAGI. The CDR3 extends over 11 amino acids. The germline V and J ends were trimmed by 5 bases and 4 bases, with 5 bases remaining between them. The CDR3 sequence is CASSGSTEAFF. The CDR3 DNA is TGTGCCAGCAGTGGGAGCACTGAAGCTTTCTTT.